The following is a T cell receptor beta chain sequence with its context. The target antigen is unknown. TCRdb's table, derived via immunoSEQ multiplex PCR, lists solely in-frame clones and lacks some. The table records roughly 140,000 clones, 90% of them present only once. The data belong to a study of T cell responses to AZD1222 COVID-19 vaccine. Study outcomes and limitations: Just five to seven people given AZD1222 tested seropositive at baseline. Clonal diversity was possibly underestimated, and the donors were mostly white British, with more females. Spike-specific TCR breadth rose after two AZD1222 doses, and depth rose as well. Mapped onto spike, vaccine-associated CD4 TCRs spanned it and were dominant at 160-218 and 743-854.

The CDR3 covers 15 residues. Germline CDR1 reads SGHTS; CDR2 reads YDEGEE. After removal of 0 bases from V and 6 bases from J, the junction contained 4 bases not matched to a gene. This TCR was sampled from an adult who received the AZD1222 COVID-19 vaccine. V gene TRBV5-8 combines with J gene TRBJ2-2, with 8 positions matching TRBD2. The input for sequencing was peripheral blood, taken 28 days after the second AZD1222 dose. This chain's CDR3 is CASSLDRGGPGELFF. The CDR3 DNA reads TGTGCCAGCAGCTTGGACCGGGGGGGCCCCGGGGAGCTGTTTTTT.